The next 15 T cell receptor beta chains were all read from a single sample in a study of T-cell reconstitution after alpha-beta-depleted transplantation in children. For TCRbeta, the library was prepared with unique molecular identifiers. TCRdb re-called the PCR reads through MiXCR, storing one row per CDR3 protein. The sample includes around 370,000 distinct CDR3 sequences, 9% to 12% seen only once; the top ten take more than 2%. The source was PBMCs from the stem cell graft donor, collected from the stem cell graft. These receptors all stem from a human donor who donated a stem cell graft to a child with acute lymphoblastic leukemia.

This clonotype was picked up a small number of times. V is TRBV24-1 and J is TRBJ2-1; no firm D call. This CDR3 comprises 12 residues. Germline assignment: CDR1 KGHDR and CDR2 SFDVKD. V was trimmed by 4 bases and J by 5 bases, leaving 5 bases between them. CDR3 sequence: CATSDPHNEQFF. DNA of the CDR3: TGTGCCACCAGTGACCCGCACAATGAGCAGTTCTTC.

V usage is TRBV20-1 and J usage is TRBJ2-7; 11 bases are a match to TRBD2. Per the germline V gene, CDR1 is DFQATT and CDR2 is SNEGSKA (reference sequence). The junction had 7 bases not matched to a gene; V was cut back by 5 bases and J by 4 bases. The CDR3 is made up of 14 amino acids. CDR3 amino acids: CSAAAGLAEYEQYF. The CDR3 coding sequence is TGCAGTGCTGCAGCGGGACTAGCGGAGTACGAGCAGTACTTC.

This clonotype was counted a few times. The V call is TRBV5-1, the J call TRBJ1-1; possibly TRBD1 for D (6 bases). Germline CDR1 reads SGHRS; CDR2 reads YFSETQ. The V end was cut by 2 bases, the J end by 4 bases, with 12 bases between. The CDR3 length is 14 residues. CDR3 DNA sequence: TGCGCCAGCAGCTTTTGGGGGGCCGGCACTGAAGCTTTCTTT. Amino acids: CASSFWGAGTEAFF.

V is TRBV10-3 and J is TRBJ2-1; D uncertain. The V and J ends lost 0 bases and 10 bases respectively, with 10 bases between them. Germline V gene sequence: CDR1 ENHRY, CDR2 SYGVKD. The CDR3 loop spans 13 amino acids. For the CDR3, the DNA is TGTGCCATCAGTGAGTCATCGTTTCCGGAGCAGTTCTTC. Its protein is CAISESSFPEQFF.

This clonotype was found a few times. The V and J genes are TRBV7-8 and TRBJ2-7; possibly TRBD1 or TRBD2 for D (7 bases each). The CDR3 is 15 amino acids. V dropped 3 bases and J dropped 6 bases, with 18 bases sitting between them. CDR1 and CDR2 from the germline V gene are SGHVS and FQNEAQ. The CDR3 loop reads CASSFREGAYAEQYF. The CDR3 region has the DNA TGTGCCAGCAGCTTTAGGGAGGGGGCTTATGCCGAGCAGTACTTC.

This clonotype was counted between two and nine times. The chain is built from TRBV7-3 and TRBJ2-1; 7 nucleotides agree with TRBD2. J was trimmed by 8 bases and V by 5 bases; bases with no gene match: 6. Per the germline V gene, CDR1 is SGHTA and CDR2 is FQGTGA. The CDR3 contains 13 residues. This CDR3 reads CASSPGTTHEQFF. The DNA for the CDR3 is TGTGCCAGCAGCCCCGGGACTACTCATGAGCAGTTCTTC.

This clonotype was seen ten or more times. The genes are TRBV7-9 and TRBJ2-2, with TRBD2 matching 12 bases. Trimming cost V 1 base and J 3 bases; bases outside gene matches: 0. Germline V CDR1 and CDR2: SEHNR, FQNEAQ (reference sequence). The CDR3 runs 16 residues. Here the CDR3 DNA reads TGTGCCAGCAGCTTAGGACTAGCGGGAGACACCGGGGAGCTGTTTTTT. Protein: CASSLGLAGDTGELFF.

This clonotype was recorded many times. The CDR3 loop is CASSFEGARGYTF. CDR3 DNA sequence: TGTGCCAGCAGTTTTGAGGGGGCGAGAGGCTACACCTTC. This rearrangement joins TRBV12-3 or TRBV12-4 to TRBJ1-2; 7 bases align to TRBD1. The CDR3 is 13 residues long. V dropped 3 bases and J dropped 8; count of bases not matched to a gene: 6.

Only a few counts were recorded for this clonotype. This chain joins TRBV29-1 and TRBJ2-3; 7 bases fit TRBD2. V lost 6 bases, J lost 6 bases, and 9 bases stayed unmatched. Germline V lookup: CDR1 SQVTM, CDR2 ANQGSEA. CDR3 length equals 13 residues. The CDR3 sequence is CSVLLPLADTQYF. CDR3 coding DNA: TGCAGCGTCCTCCTACCACTAGCGGATACGCAGTATTTT.

The chain carries TRBV4-3 and TRBJ2-7; 11 nucleotides line up with TRBD1. The V gene's germline CDR1 is LGHNA and CDR2 YSLEER. After removal of 5 bases from V and 3 bases from J, the junction contained 9 bases not matched to a gene. This CDR3 spans 16 amino acids. CDR3 in DNA: TGCGCCAGCAGCTATACATCGGGACAGGGGGTCTACGAGCAGTACTTC. It is translated as CASSYTSGQGVYEQYF.

The chain uses TRBV20-1 and TRBJ2-7; D gene unclear. Trimming took 2 bases from V and 3 from J, leaving 14 bases between them. The germline V gene encodes CDR1 DFQATT and CDR2 SNEGSKA (reference sequence). The CDR3 runs 14 residues. The CDR3, as DNA: TGCAGTGCTAGATCCGGTACCGTTTTCTACGAGCAGTACTTC. This sequence encodes CSARSGTVFYEQYF.

The chain combines TRBV11-2 with TRBJ2-1; 9 bases are shared with TRBD2. The CDR3 is made up of 16 amino acids. Germline V gene lookup returns CDR1 SGHAT and CDR2 FQNNGV. V dropped 1 base and J dropped 12; count of bases not matched to a gene: 13. The CDR3 DNA reads as TGTGCCAGCAGCTTAGGGGTAGCGGGAGTGTTGAGCGGGCAGTTCTTC. Amino acids: CASSLGVAGVLSGQFF.

This clonotype came up many times. The chain uses TRBV24-1 and TRBJ2-3, with no clear D. V dropped 10 bases and J dropped 4 bases, with 14 bases sitting between them. Germline assignment: CDR1 KGHDR and CDR2 SFDVKD. The CDR3 runs 13 residues. In nucleotides, the CDR3 is TGTGCCACGACCCAAAGTGGTGCAGATACGCAGTATTTT. Amino acids: CATTQSGADTQYF.

The V call is TRBV27, the J call TRBJ2-1, with 15 bases identical to TRBD2. The CDR3 has 16 amino acids. Trimming took 4 bases from V and 10 from J; bases not matched to a gene: 8. In germline, CDR1 is MNHEY, CDR2 SMNVEV (reference sequence). The CDR3 bases are TGTGCCAGCAGTTCCCGGACTAGCGGGAGGGCCGGGGAGCAGTTCTTC. Translation: CASSSRTSGRAGEQFF.

The chain combines TRBV21-1 with TRBJ2-4; TRBD2 is the table's D call and was not checked against the DNA. TRBV21-1 is designated a pseudogene. The CDR3 is made up of 18 amino acids. CDR3: CASPWTSGREGAKNIQYF. The DNA of the CDR3 is TGTGCCAGCCCCTGGACTAGCGGGAGGGAGGGGGCCAAAAACATTCAGTACTTC.